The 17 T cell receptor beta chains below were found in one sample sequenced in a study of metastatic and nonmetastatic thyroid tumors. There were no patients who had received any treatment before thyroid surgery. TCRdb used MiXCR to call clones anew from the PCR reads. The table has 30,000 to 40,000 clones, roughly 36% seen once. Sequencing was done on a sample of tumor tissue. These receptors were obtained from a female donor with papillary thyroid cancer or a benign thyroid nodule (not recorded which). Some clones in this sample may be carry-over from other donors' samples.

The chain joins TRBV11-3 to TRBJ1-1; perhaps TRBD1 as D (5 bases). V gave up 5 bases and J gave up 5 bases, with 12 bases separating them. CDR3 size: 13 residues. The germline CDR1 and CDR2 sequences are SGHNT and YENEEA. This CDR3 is CASSPRGGTEAFF. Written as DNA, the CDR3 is TGTGCCAGCAGCCCGAGGGGAGGAACTGAAGCTTTCTTT.

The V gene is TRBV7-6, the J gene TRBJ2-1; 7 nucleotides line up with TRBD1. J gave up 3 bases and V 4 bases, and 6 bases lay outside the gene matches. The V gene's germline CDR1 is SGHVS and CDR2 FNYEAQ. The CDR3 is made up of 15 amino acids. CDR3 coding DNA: TGTGCCAGCAGCTCCCAACAGGGGAGCTACAATGAGCAGTTCTTC. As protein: CASSSQQGSYNEQFF. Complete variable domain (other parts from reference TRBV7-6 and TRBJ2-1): GAGVSQSPRYKVTKRGQDVALRCDPISGHVSLYWYRQALGQGPEFLTYFNYEAQQDKSGLPNDRFSAERPEGSISTLTIQRTEQRDSAMYRCASSSQQGSYNEQFFGPGTRLTVL.

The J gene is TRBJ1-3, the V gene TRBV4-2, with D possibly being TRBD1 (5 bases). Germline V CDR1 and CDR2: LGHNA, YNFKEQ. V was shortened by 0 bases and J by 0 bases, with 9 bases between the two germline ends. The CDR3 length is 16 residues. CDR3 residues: CASSQEGTVSGNTIYF. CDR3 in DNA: TGTGCCAGCAGCCAAGAAGGGACCGTCTCTGGAAACACCATATATTTT.

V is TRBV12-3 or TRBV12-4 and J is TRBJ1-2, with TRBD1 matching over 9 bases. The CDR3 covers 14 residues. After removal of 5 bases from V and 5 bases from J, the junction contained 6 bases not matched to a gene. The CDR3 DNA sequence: TGTGCCAGCAGTCGACAGGGGGGAGGTTATGGCTACACCTTC. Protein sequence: CASSRQGGGYGYTF.

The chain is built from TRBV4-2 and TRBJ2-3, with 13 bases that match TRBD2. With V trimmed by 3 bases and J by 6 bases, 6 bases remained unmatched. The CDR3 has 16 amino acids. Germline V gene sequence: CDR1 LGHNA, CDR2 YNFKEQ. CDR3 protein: CASSHSGTSGMDTQYF. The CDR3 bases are TGTGCCAGCAGCCATTCCGGGACTAGCGGGATGGATACGCAGTATTTT.

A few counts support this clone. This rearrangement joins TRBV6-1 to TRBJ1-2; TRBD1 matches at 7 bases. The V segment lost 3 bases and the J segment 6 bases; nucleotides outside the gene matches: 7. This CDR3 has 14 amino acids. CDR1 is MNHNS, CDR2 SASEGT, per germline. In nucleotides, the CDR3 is TGTGCCAGCAGTGACATACAGGGGAAGGATGGCTACACCTTC. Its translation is CASSDIQGKDGYTF.

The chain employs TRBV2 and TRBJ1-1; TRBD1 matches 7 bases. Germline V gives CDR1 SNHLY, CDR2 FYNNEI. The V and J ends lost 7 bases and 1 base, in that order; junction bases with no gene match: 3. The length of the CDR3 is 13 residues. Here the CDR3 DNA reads TGTGCCAGCATGGGACAGTGGAACACTGAAGCTTTCTTT. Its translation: CASMGQWNTEAFF.

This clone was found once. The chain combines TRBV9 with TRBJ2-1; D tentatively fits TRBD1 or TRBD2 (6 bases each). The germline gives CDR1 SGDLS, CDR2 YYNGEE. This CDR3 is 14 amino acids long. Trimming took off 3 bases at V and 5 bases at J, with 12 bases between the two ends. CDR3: CASSEGGINNEQFF. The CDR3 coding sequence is TGTGCCAGCAGCGAGGGGGGAATAAACAATGAGCAGTTCTTC.

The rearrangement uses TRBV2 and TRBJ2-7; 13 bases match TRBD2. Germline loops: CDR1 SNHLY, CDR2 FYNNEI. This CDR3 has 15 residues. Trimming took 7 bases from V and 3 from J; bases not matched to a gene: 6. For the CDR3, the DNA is TGTGCCAGCACCGGGACTAGCGGGGCCCACTACGAGCAGTACTTC. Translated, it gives CASTGTSGAHYEQYF. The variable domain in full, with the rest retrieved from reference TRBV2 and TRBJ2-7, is EPEVTQTPSHQVTQMGQEVILRCVPISNHLYFYWYRQILGQKVEFLVSFYNNEISEKSEIFDDQFSVERPDGSNFTLKIRSTKLEDSAMYFCASTGTSGAHYEQYFGPGTRLTVT.

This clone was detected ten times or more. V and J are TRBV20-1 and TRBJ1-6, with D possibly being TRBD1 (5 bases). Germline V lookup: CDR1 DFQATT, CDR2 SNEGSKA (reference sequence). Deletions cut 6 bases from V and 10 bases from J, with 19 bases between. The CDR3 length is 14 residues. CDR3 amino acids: CSAEGRLGESPLHF. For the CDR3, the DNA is TGCAGTGCGGAGGGACGGCTTGGTGAGTCACCCCTCCACTTT.

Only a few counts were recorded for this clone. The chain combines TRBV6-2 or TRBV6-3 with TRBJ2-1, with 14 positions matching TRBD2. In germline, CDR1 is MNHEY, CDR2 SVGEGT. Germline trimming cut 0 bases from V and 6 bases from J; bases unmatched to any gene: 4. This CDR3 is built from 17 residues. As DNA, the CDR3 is TGTGCCAGCAGTTACTCGAGGACTAGCGGGAGGTTCAATGAGCAGTTCTTC. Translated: CASSYSRTSGRFNEQFF.

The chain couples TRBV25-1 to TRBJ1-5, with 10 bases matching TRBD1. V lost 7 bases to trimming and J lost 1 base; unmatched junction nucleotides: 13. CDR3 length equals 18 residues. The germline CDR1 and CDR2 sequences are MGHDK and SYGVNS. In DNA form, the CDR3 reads TGTGCCAGCATTCGGGTCGGGACAGGGGACCCCAGCAATCAGCCCCAGCATTTT. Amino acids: CASIRVGTGDPSNQPQHF.

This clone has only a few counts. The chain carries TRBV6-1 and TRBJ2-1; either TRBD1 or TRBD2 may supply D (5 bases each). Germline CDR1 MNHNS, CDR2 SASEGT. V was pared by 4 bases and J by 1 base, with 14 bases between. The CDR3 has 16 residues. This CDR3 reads CASSGRRGESYNEQFF. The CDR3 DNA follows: TGTGCCAGCAGTGGGCGACGAGGGGAATCCTACAATGAGCAGTTCTTC.

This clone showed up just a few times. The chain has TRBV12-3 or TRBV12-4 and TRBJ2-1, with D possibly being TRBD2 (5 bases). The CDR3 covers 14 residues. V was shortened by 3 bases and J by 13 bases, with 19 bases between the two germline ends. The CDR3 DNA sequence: TGTGCCAGCAGTTTCTCGGGGAACAATGTGGAACAGTTCTTC. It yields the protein CASSFSGNNVEQFF.

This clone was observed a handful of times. For the CDR3, the DNA is TGTGCCAGCAGTTCAGGGAATCAGTTCTTC. Translated, it gives CASSSGNQFF. The rearrangement links TRBV6-5 to TRBJ2-1, with D possibly TRBD1 on 5 matching bases. The ends were cut back, 4 bases at V and 13 bases at J, with 8 bases in the middle. CDR1 and CDR2 (germline): MNHEY, SVGAGI. The CDR3 length is 10 residues.

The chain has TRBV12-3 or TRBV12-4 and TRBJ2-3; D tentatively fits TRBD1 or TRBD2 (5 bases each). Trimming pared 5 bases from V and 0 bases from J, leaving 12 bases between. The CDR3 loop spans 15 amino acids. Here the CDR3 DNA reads TGTGCCAGCAGTCCCGCCGGGGCTAGCACAGATACGCAGTATTTT. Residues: CASSPAGASTDTQYF.

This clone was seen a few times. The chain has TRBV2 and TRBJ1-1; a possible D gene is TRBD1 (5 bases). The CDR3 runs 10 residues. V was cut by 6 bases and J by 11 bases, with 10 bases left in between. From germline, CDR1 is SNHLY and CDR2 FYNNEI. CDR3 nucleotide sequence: TGTGCCAGCAGGCAGGGTTTTGCTTTCTTT. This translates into CASRQGFAFF.